A single sample is the source of the 27 T cell receptor beta chains below, sequenced in a study of lymphopenia after photon versus proton radiotherapy. Generated by immunoSEQ multiplex PCR, the TCRdb table keeps only in-frame clones and is missing some. This sample has 75,000 to 90,000 clones, with 65% to 85% found just once. The sample was peripheral blood, taken from a patient treated with proton-based radiotherapy. The receptors were sampled from a man between 60 and 70 years old with pancreatic cancer.

V gene TRBV7-6 combines with J gene TRBJ2-2; TRBD2 matches at 8 bases. The CDR3 has 16 amino acids. The ends lost 5 bases at V and 7 bases at J; junction bases unmatched: 12. Per germline, CDR1 SGHVS and CDR2 FNYEAQ. The CDR3 sequence: CASSPTTGGPNGELFF. The CDR3 DNA follows: TGTGCCAGCAGCCCAACGACGGGAGGGCCGAACGGGGAGCTGTTTTTT.

The V gene is TRBV7-2, the J gene TRBJ2-7; 10 bases agree with TRBD1. Trimming at V came to 4 bases and at J to 3 bases, leaving 3 bases not matched to a gene. The germline V gene has CDR1 SGHTA and CDR2 FQGNSA. The CDR3 is 14 amino acids. This chain's CDR3 is CASSSTGGFYEQYF. DNA of the CDR3: TGTGCCAGCAGCTCGACAGGGGGCTTCTACGAGCAGTACTTC.

The gene calls are TRBV28 and TRBJ2-5; 10 bases agree with TRBD1. The tail of the sequence fits TRBJ2-7 better, so the J call may be wrong. The germline gives CDR1 MDHEN, CDR2 SYDVKM. The CDR3 is 15 amino acids. The DNA for the CDR3 is TGTGCCAGCAGGTCCCGGGACAGGGGAGCCTACGAGCAGTACTTC. Translating gives CASRSRDRGAYEQYF.

The J gene is TRBJ2-7, the V gene TRBV28, with D possibly TRBD2 on 5 matching bases. This CDR3 spans 12 amino acids. The V gene lost 5 bases and the J gene lost 4 bases, with 9 bases spanning the gap. Germline V lookup: CDR1 MDHEN, CDR2 SYDVKM. Here the CDR3 DNA reads TGTGCCAGCAGTCGGAGGATATACGAGCAGTACTTC. Residues: CASSRRIYEQYF.

Turning to this clone: This same CDR3 is encoded by further DNA sequences in the sample. The rearrangement joins TRBV6-6 to TRBJ1-5; no definite D call. Germline V lookup: CDR1 MNHNY, CDR2 SVGAGI (reference sequence). Deletions cut 5 bases from V and 5 bases from J, with 13 bases between. CDR3 length: 14 amino acids. The CDR3 is CASSLEGGYQPQHF. CDR3 nucleotides: TGTGCCAGCAGTCTGGAGGGAGGATATCAGCCCCAGCATTTT.

This chain uses TRBV6-5 with TRBJ1-2; TRBD1 agrees at 7 bases. Germline V gene data show CDR1 as MNHEY and CDR2 as SVGAGI. The ends lost 8 bases at V and 1 base at J; junction bases unmatched: 4. The CDR3 covers 13 residues. The CDR3 sequence is CASATGSNYGYTF. The CDR3 nucleotides are TGTGCCAGCGCGACAGGGAGTAACTATGGCTACACCTTC.

This clone was seen a single time. This sequence joins TRBV6-6 and TRBJ2-7, with 8 bases fitting TRBD1. Germline assignment: CDR1 MNHNY and CDR2 SVGAGI (reference sequence). J lost 3 bases, V lost 5 bases, and 9 bases had no gene match. This CDR3 is 15 amino acids long. CDR3 nucleotides: TGTGCCAGCAGTCGAACTCGGGACAGGCGCTACGAGCAGTACTTC. As protein: CASSRTRDRRYEQYF.

The chain has TRBV10-1 and TRBJ2-5; 9 nucleotides align to TRBD2. Germline values: CDR1 WNHNN, CDR2 SYGVQD (reference sequence). Unmatched junction bases numbered 9, after V lost 9 bases and J lost 4 bases. The CDR3 consists of 14 residues. The CDR3 DNA reads as TGCGCCAGTAGACTAGCGGAGAGACGAGAGACCCAGTACTTC. It codes for CASRLAERRETQYF.

The chain combines TRBV4-3 with TRBJ2-4; 10 bases are shared with TRBD2. Looked up from germline, CDR1 is LGHNA and CDR2 is YSLEER. The CDR3 totals 19 residues. With V trimmed by 2 bases and J by 4 bases, 14 bases remained unmatched. The CDR3 protein is CASSQYGLAASFPKNIQYF. The CDR3 DNA follows: TGCGCCAGCAGCCAATACGGACTAGCGGCCTCATTTCCAAAAAACATTCAGTACTTC.

This clone was seen once. This chain uses TRBV14 with TRBJ2-1; D unresolved. CDR1 is SGHDN and CDR2 is FVKESK in the germline V gene. V was cut by 0 bases and J by 6 bases, with 18 bases left in between. The CDR3 length is 17 residues. CDR3: CASSQDPALLSGNEQFF. The CDR3 nucleotides are TGTGCCAGCAGCCAAGATCCGGCACTCCTCTCGGGCAATGAGCAGTTCTTC.

V is TRBV28 and J is TRBJ2-1; D is ambiguous. The length of the CDR3 is 11 residues. V lost 9 bases and J lost 1, with 4 bases in between. Germline CDR1 MDHEN, CDR2 SYDVKM. The CDR3 DNA is TGTGCCAGTGGGTCCTACAATGAGCAGTTCTTC. Its translation: CASGSYNEQFF.

The chain recombines TRBV28 with TRBJ2-7, with 11 bases that match TRBD2. Germline V CDR1 and CDR2: MDHEN, SYDVKM. J was trimmed by 1 base and V by 7 bases; bases with no gene match: 15. The CDR3 runs 18 residues. The CDR3 coding sequence is TGTGCCAGCACCCCCGCCGGACTAGCGGGCCCAGAGTCCTACGAGCAGTACTTC. Protein: CASTPAGLAGPESYEQYF.

This rearrangement joins TRBV28 to TRBJ2-7; TRBD1 matches 12 bases. CDR3 size: 12 residues. J lost 10 bases, V lost 5 bases, and 3 bases had no gene match. Germline CDR1 MDHEN, CDR2 SYDVKM. This chain's CDR3 is CASSTGQGAQYF. The CDR3 DNA reads TGTGCCAGCAGTACGGGACAGGGGGCACAGTACTTC.

This chain joins TRBV6-1 and TRBJ2-7; 7 bases align to TRBD2. This CDR3 has 17 residues. J gave up 0 bases and V 2 bases, and 10 bases lay outside the gene matches. CDR1 and CDR2 (germline): MNHNS, SASEGT. CDR3 sequence (DNA): TGTGCCAGCAGTGAACTACTAGCGACCATCATCTCCTACGAGCAGTACTTC. This translates into CASSELLATIISYEQYF.

J is TRBJ2-5 and V is TRBV19, with D possibly matching TRBD2 (5 bases). Deletions cut 3 bases from V and 5 bases from J, with 7 bases between. This CDR3 spans 12 amino acids. Germline V gene lookup returns CDR1 LNHDA and CDR2 SQIVND (reference sequence). The CDR3 DNA reads as TGTGCCAGTAGTATCCGAGGGGAGACCCAGTACTTC. Its protein product is CASSIRGETQYF. The full variable domain, in which reference TRBV19 and TRBJ2-5 provide the parts outside the CDR3, is DGGITQSPKYLFRKEGQNVTLSCEQNLNHDAMYWYRQDPGQGLRLIYYSQIVNDFQKGDIAEGYSVSREKKESFPLTVTSAQKNPTAFYLCASSIRGETQYFGPGTRLLVL.

V and J are TRBV28 and TRBJ2-1; no clear D. The germline gives CDR1 MDHEN, CDR2 SYDVKM. This CDR3 is 15 amino acids long. V lost 4 bases, J lost 5 bases, and 15 bases lay in between. The CDR3 DNA reads TGTGCCAGCAGTTCCACCCCCAATAGGGACAATGAGCAGTTCTTC. It translates to CASSSTPNRDNEQFF. Full variable domain (rest looked up from reference TRBV28 and TRBJ2-1): DVKVTQSSRYLVKRTGEKVFLECVQDMDHENMFWYRQDPGLGLRLIYFSYDVKMKEKGDIPEGYSVSREKKERFSLILESASTNQTSMYLCASSSTPNRDNEQFFGPGTRLTVL.

The count of this clone is one. The chain is built from TRBV7-2 and TRBJ2-1, with D possibly TRBD2 on 5 matching bases. Germline CDR1 and CDR2: SGHTA and FQGNSA. The ends were cut back, 1 base at V and 0 bases at J, with 7 bases in the middle. CDR3 length: 15 amino acids. CDR3 DNA sequence: TGTGCCAGCAGCTTAGGACGGGGCTCCTACAATGAGCAGTTCTTC. As protein: CASSLGRGSYNEQFF.

The chain combines TRBV11-2 with TRBJ2-2, with 7 bases matching TRBD2. In germline, CDR1 is SGHAT, CDR2 FQNNGV. This CDR3 region has 14 residues. The V segment lost 7 bases and the J segment 7 bases; nucleotides outside the gene matches: 9. CDR3 coding DNA: TGTGCCAGCATGCGGACTAGTGCATTCGGGGAGCTGTTTTTT. Amino acid sequence: CASMRTSAFGELFF.

This rearrangement joins TRBV28 to TRBJ1-2; TRBD1 might be the D (6 bases). Trimming took 3 bases from V and 0 from J, leaving 11 bases between them. The length of the CDR3 is 15 residues. Germline CDR1 MDHEN, CDR2 SYDVKM. CDR3 coding DNA: TGTGCCAGCAGTTTGGTACAGGGAACTAACTATGGCTACACCTTC. Encoded protein: CASSLVQGTNYGYTF.

This sequence joins TRBV5-1 and TRBJ2-7; TRBD1 aligns across 7 bases. CDR1 and CDR2 (germline): SGHRS, YFSETQ. Losses at the gene ends were 4 bases for V and 4 bases for J; bases not matched to a gene: 11. The CDR3 covers 15 residues. The CDR3, as DNA: TGCGCCAGCAGCGGAACAGGGACAGAACTTTACGAGCAGTACTTC. Translated: CASSGTGTELYEQYF.

The chain employs TRBV28 and TRBJ2-3; possible D gene TRBD1, 8 bases. V lost 5 bases to trimming and J lost 7 bases, with 25 bases between them. The CDR3 contains 17 residues. CDR1 and CDR2 from the germline V gene are MDHEN and SYDVKM. The CDR3 sequence is CASSITGQGGGRNTQYF. In nucleotides, the CDR3 is TGTGCCAGCAGTATTACAGGACAGGGAGGGGGTAGAAATACGCAGTATTTT.

V usage is TRBV27 and J usage is TRBJ2-5; possibly TRBD1 or TRBD2 for D (7 bases each). The CDR3 totals 17 residues. Germline loops: CDR1 MNHEY, CDR2 SMNVEV (reference sequence). V was shortened by 0 bases and J by 5 bases, with 19 bases between the two germline ends. The CDR3 DNA sequence: TGTGCCAGCAGTTTATCGAGGCAGGGGGGGTTTATTGAGACCCAGTACTTC. Protein: CASSLSRQGGFIETQYF.

The gene calls are TRBV30 and TRBJ2-1; no firm D call. The CDR3 runs to 12 residues. Per germline, CDR1 GTSNPN and CDR2 SVGIG (reference sequence). Deletions cut 0 bases from V and 10 bases from J, with 10 bases between. The CDR3 reads CAWSVRTIEQFF. The CDR3 DNA reads TGTGCCTGGAGTGTACGGACGATCGAGCAGTTCTTC. Using reference TRBV30 and TRBJ2-1 for the parts outside the CDR3, the full variable domain is SQTIHQWPATLVQPVGSPLSLECTVEGTSNPNLYWYRQAAGRGLQLLFYSVGIGQISSEVPQNLSASRPQDRQFILSSKKLLLSDSGFYLCAWSVRTIEQFFGPGTRLTVL.

Only a few counts were recorded for this clone. The chain has TRBV11-2 and TRBJ1-2; D may be TRBD1 (5 bases). Germline-derived CDR1 and CDR2 are SGHAT and FQNNGV. V was trimmed by 4 bases and J by 7 bases, leaving 13 bases between them. This CDR3 is 13 amino acids long. DNA of the CDR3: TGTGCCAGCAGCTCCCTCAGGGATCGTGGCTACACCTTC. Its protein is CASSSLRDRGYTF. Variable domain in full (rest from reference TRBV11-2 and TRBJ1-2): EAGVAQSPRYKIIEKRQSVAFWCNPISGHATLYWYQQILGQGPKLLIQFQNNGVVDDSQLPKDRFSAERLKGVDSTLKIQPAKLEDSAVYLCASSSLRDRGYTFGSGTRLTVV.

J is TRBJ1-2 and V is TRBV5-4; tentatively, D is TRBD1 (6 bases). Trimming left V 4 bases short and J 6 bases short, with 16 bases between. This CDR3 contains 14 residues. Germline V CDR1 and CDR2: SGHNT, YYREEE (reference sequence). The CDR3 DNA reads as TGTGCCAGCAGCCTCATGACAGGCACTCATGGCTACACCTTC. As protein: CASSLMTGTHGYTF.

The chain employs TRBV12-2 and TRBJ2-3; the table's D call, TRBD2, was not checked against the DNA. TRBV12-2 is reported as a pseudogene. This CDR3 is 15 amino acids long. The CDR3 nucleotides read TGTGCAAGTCGCTTTAGCGGGAGAGACACAGATACGCAGTATTTT. As protein: CASRFSGRDTDTQYF.

This chain links TRBV19 with TRBJ1-1, with D hard to call. Germline CDR1 is LNHDA and CDR2 is SQIVND (reference sequence). V was shortened by 7 bases and J by 0 bases, with 18 bases between the two germline ends. This CDR3 spans 16 amino acids. CDR3 sequence: CASTGRISPLNTEAFF. CDR3 sequence (DNA): TGTGCCAGTACCGGACGTATCTCTCCCTTGAACACTGAAGCTTTCTTT.